This TCR beta chain was found in a study of T cell responses to AZD1222 COVID-19 vaccine (dated by TCRdb to the early 2020s). For the study in its entirety: AZD1222 recipients with second doses at about 4 weeks or about 12 weeks were pooled, because spike-specific TCR depth and breadth did not differ between schedules. TCR sequencing covered fewer than 250 trial participants: 207 given two doses of AZD1222 and around 25 given two doses of MenACWY control vaccine. Trial participants were enrolled by age into 18-55, 56-69 and 70-plus year subgroups, with approximately 150, 28 and 58 TCR-sequenced participants respectively. What the work shows at the level of the full study, not this receptor alone: Vaccine-associated CD4 TCRs spanned the whole spike protein, with dominant responses in regions 160-218 and 743-854. Conclusions about previously exposed vaccinees were limited because only a handful of AZD1222 recipients were SARS-CoV-2 seropositive at baseline. Most participants were white British and females outnumbered males, and the authors suggested that clonal diversity may have been underestimated. Because no day 14 peak-response samples were available, repertoires were characterized only after the peak T cell response. After two AZD1222 doses, spike-specific TCR breadth and depth were significantly higher than at day 0 and than in MenACWY recipients. Reportedly, close to half of the unique spike-specific TCRs recognized epitopes lying outside the regions that are mutated in the B.1.351 and B.1.1.7 variants. In the small 56-69-year group, the increase in depth fell short of significance, most likely because of low power.

The V and J ends are trimmed by 2 bases and 7 bases, leaving 8 bases between them. Taken from cysteine to phenylalanine, the CDR3 has 12 residues. Only the CDR3 DNA is retained, 36 bases long and in frame from the first base. As encoded in the germline V gene (reference sequence), CDR1 is SGHAT while CDR2 is FQDESV. Comment on this clone: Its antigen is unknown. No base qualities exist here, and no much larger clone lies one base off it.

The time point label on this specimen signifies: baseline before first vaccination. Vaccinee samples came from UK trials COV001 and COV002, including a single-blind randomized controlled phase 2/3 trial of AZD1222 (ChAdOx1 nCoV-19) in healthy adults. For TCRbeta chain sequencing, PBMC samples were collected from trial participants at day 0 and at day 28 after the second dose. The CDR3 regions of human TCRbeta chains were analyzed by immunosequencing. Regarding the original processing steps: Repertoire TCRs were matched against a reference library of SARS-CoV-2-specific TCRs generated with the MIRA antigen-specificity platform. Breadth was defined as the fraction of unique TCRs that were SARS-CoV-2-associated, and depth was defined as the fraction of total T cells that were SARS-CoV-2-associated. Each spike-specific TCR was assigned to its reactive spike region and to a CD4 or CD8 class using the MIRA data. Log10-transformed breadth and depth values were compared by one-way ANOVA with Sidak's multiple comparisons tests. TCRdb stores this immuneACCESS table with in-frame sequences only. Part of the clones is absent; in the studies checked, under half of the shortfall reflects unresolved V genes, and no reason is known for the rest. V and J calls plus clone size are reproduced from that table; the DNA served to infer D and trimming. Counted in this sample were about 130,000 clones; roughly 84% of them appeared once. Together, the top ten hold roughly 12% of the sample.

The sample was peripheral blood, taken on day 0 of AZD1222 vaccination. The receptor comes from an adult in good health. Recombination joined TRBV11-1 with TRBJ1-2; the D gene identity is not certain. The CDR3 protein is CASSLTLGGYTF. The nucleotide sequence reads as follows: TGTGCCAGCAGCTTAACCTTGGGTGGCTACACCTTC.